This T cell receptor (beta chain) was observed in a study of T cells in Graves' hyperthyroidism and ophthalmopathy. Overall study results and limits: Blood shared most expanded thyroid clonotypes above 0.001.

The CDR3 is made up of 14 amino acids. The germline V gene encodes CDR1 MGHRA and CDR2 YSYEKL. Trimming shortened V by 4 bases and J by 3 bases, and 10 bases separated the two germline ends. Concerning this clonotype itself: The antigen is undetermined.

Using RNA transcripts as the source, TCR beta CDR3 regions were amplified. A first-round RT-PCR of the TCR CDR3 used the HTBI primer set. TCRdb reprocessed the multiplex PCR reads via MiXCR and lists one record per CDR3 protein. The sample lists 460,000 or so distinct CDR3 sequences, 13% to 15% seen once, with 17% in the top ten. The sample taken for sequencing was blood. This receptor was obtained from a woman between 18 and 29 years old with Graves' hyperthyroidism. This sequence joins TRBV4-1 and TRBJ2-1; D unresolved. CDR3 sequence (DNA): TGCGCCAGCAGCCTCCGGGCCGACTACAATGAGCAGTTCTTC. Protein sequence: CASSLRADYNEQFF.